The sequence of this T cell receptor (beta chain) was determined in a study of beta chain features in type 1 diabetes. Whole-study findings and limits: Moderately but significantly shorter TCRB CDR3s were found in Type 1 diabetes patients in all four CD4+ subsets. Resolution of whether HLA type affects TCRB rearrangement was not achieved here.

This clone was found a few times. What it binds is not known. Every bit of the isolated RNA underwent reverse transcription, so sequencing read expressed TCRB transcripts. Only in-frame clones appear in the TCRdb table, and some are missing; sequencing was by immunoSEQ multiplex PCR. The sample lists hundreds of thousands of clones; roughly 13% were seen once. Around 0.12 L of blood, on average, came from one heparinised draw per donor. The V gene lost 2 bases and the J gene lost 7 bases, with 14 bases spanning the gap. This CDR3 has 14 residues. CDR1 and CDR2 from the germline V gene are SEHNR and FQNEAQ (reference sequence).

The sample taken for sequencing was naive CD4+ T cells from blood. The receptor's source is a young man with type 1 diabetes. The V gene is TRBV7-9, the J gene TRBJ1-1, with D hard to call. The CDR3 DNA reads TGTGCCAGCAGCTTATTTGGCCTTGGCAGTGAAGCTTTCTTT. Translating gives CASSLFGLGSEAFF.